Following are 26 T cell receptor beta chains from one sample sequenced in a study of shared clonotypes between healthy human individuals. The assay was immunoSEQ multiplex PCR, and TCRdb's table has in-frame clones only and misses some. Here the sample spans more than 400,000 clones, about 96% being singletons. The sample comprised naive CD4+ T cells sorted from blood. As for subset: CD45RA+ positively selected. Receptors were obtained from a woman aged 25-40 years in good health.

The chain carries TRBV20-1 and TRBJ2-5, with D possibly TRBD1 on 6 matching bases. The DNA end favors TRBJ2-7, so the J call may be wrong. Germline CDR1 DFQATT, CDR2 SNEGSKA (reference sequence). This CDR3 spans 11 amino acids. CDR3 protein: CSAKQGYEQYF. For the CDR3, the DNA is TGCAGTGCTAAACAGGGTTACGAGCAGTACTTC.

V usage is TRBV19 and J usage is TRBJ2-4, with 8 nucleotides matching TRBD1. V was pared by 5 bases and J by 8 bases, with 8 bases of the junction left unmatched. The CDR3 is 14 amino acids. Germline CDR1 is LNHDA and CDR2 is SQIVND (reference sequence). The CDR3 bases are TGTGCCAGTAGTGTTGGACAGGGTCTTTACATTCAGTACTTC. Translating gives CASSVGQGLYIQYF.

This rearrangement joins TRBV27 to TRBJ2-1, with TRBD2 matching over 11 bases. Germline V gives CDR1 MNHEY, CDR2 SMNVEV (reference sequence). This CDR3 comprises 17 residues. With 3 bases clipped from V and 8 bases from J, the junction kept 12 bases outside the gene matches. Here the CDR3 DNA reads TGTGCCAGCAGTTTGATGGGGCGACTAGCGGGACGCCATGAGCAGTTCTTC. Amino acids: CASSLMGRLAGRHEQFF.

This chain links TRBV28 with TRBJ1-2; D perhaps matches TRBD1 (6 bases). The CDR3 loop spans 13 amino acids. Trimming shortened V by 3 bases and J by 5 bases, and 10 bases separated the two germline ends. CDR1 and CDR2 (germline): MDHEN, SYDVKM. The chain's CDR3 is CASSLDSYYGYTF. The DNA of the CDR3 is TGTGCCAGCAGTTTGGACAGCTATTATGGCTACACCTTC.

The count of this clone is one. The V gene is TRBV29-1, the J gene TRBJ2-7; 10 bases are a match to TRBD2. Trimming at V came to 4 bases and at J to 0 bases, leaving 0 bases not matched to a gene. The germline V gene encodes CDR1 SQVTM and CDR2 ANQGSEA. The CDR3 contains 13 residues. The CDR3 coding sequence is TGCAGCGTTGGGACTAGCGGCTCCTACGAGCAGTACTTC. It specifies CSVGTSGSYEQYF.

The chain joins TRBV9 to TRBJ2-7; 10 bases match TRBD1. This CDR3 contains 16 residues. Trimming cost V 4 bases and J 6 bases; bases outside gene matches: 13. Germline CDR1 reads SGDLS; CDR2 reads YYNGEE. The CDR3 DNA reads as TGTGCCAGCAGCCCCCGTCCCGGGACAGGGGCGGCCGAGCAGTACTTC. Translating it yields CASSPRPGTGAAEQYF. The full variable domain, rest sourced from reference TRBV9 and TRBJ2-7, is DSGVTQTPKHLITATGQRVTLRCSPRSGDLSVYWYQQSLDQGLQFLIQYYNGEERAKGNILERFSAQQFPDLHSELNLSSLELGDSALYFCASSPRPGTGAAEQYFGPGTRLTVT.

Only one count was recorded for this clone. The V gene is TRBV6-5, the J gene TRBJ2-1; 7 bases are a match to TRBD1. V lost 2 bases and J lost 2; bases outside the gene matches: 3. CDR3 size: 15 residues. Germline assignment: CDR1 MNHEY and CDR2 SVGAGI. DNA for the CDR3: TGTGCCAGCAGTTACGAGGGGGCACCCTACAATGAGCAGTTCTTC. Translating gives CASSYEGAPYNEQFF.

V is TRBV5-6 and J is TRBJ2-1; D is perhaps TRBD2 (6 bases). This CDR3 region has 11 residues. V was shortened by 4 bases and J by 10 bases, with 9 bases between the two germline ends. Germline CDR1 reads SGHDT; CDR2 reads YYEEEE. The CDR3 coding sequence is TGTGCCAGCAGCCTGCTAGCGGAGCAGTTCTTC. Its protein is CASSLLAEQFF.

The rearrangement joins TRBV5-1 to TRBJ2-1; unclear D gene. The V gene lost 0 bases and the J gene lost 0 bases, with 10 bases spanning the gap. The CDR3 sequence is 16 residues long. Germline V gives CDR1 SGHRS, CDR2 YFSETQ. The CDR3 protein is CASSLAGGRSYNEQFF. CDR3 nucleotide sequence: TGCGCCAGCAGCTTGGCCGGCGGCCGCTCCTACAATGAGCAGTTCTTC.

V usage is TRBV28 and J usage is TRBJ2-1; 7 bases match TRBD2. This CDR3 spans 14 amino acids. CDR1 and CDR2 from the germline V gene are MDHEN and SYDVKM. With V trimmed by 5 bases and J by 5 bases, 6 bases remained unmatched. In DNA, the CDR3 is TGTGCCAGCAGTCAGGCGGGAGAGGACAATGAGCAGTTCTTC. Its translation: CASSQAGEDNEQFF.

The rearrangement uses TRBV9 and TRBJ1-4, with a tentative D call TRBD1 (5 bases). CDR3 length equals 16 residues. V was shortened by 3 bases and J by 3 bases, with 15 bases between the two germline ends. The germline CDR1 and CDR2 sequences are SGDLS and YYNGEE. This CDR3 is CASSELLDTSNEKLFF. DNA of the CDR3: TGTGCCAGCAGCGAGCTCTTGGACACTTCTAATGAAAAACTGTTTTTT. The whole variable domain, remainder taken from reference TRBV9 and TRBJ1-4, is DSGVTQTPKHLITATGQRVTLRCSPRSGDLSVYWYQQSLDQGLQFLIQYYNGEERAKGNILERFSAQQFPDLHSELNLSSLELGDSALYFCASSELLDTSNEKLFFGSGTQLSVL.

The gene calls are TRBV7-8 and TRBJ2-2; 12 bases match TRBD2. Germline V gene sequence: CDR1 SGHVS, CDR2 FQNEAQ. The CDR3 runs 16 residues. The J segment lost 6 bases and the V segment lost 6 bases, leaving 8 bases of the junction unmatched. The CDR3 sequence is CASRELAGGRAGELFF. In DNA form, the CDR3 reads TGTGCCAGCAGGGAACTAGCGGGAGGTCGGGCCGGGGAGCTGTTTTTT.

The chain recombines TRBV4-1 with TRBJ2-7, with TRBD1 matching over 7 bases. The CDR3 totals 15 residues. Germline V lookup: CDR1 MGHRA, CDR2 YSYEKL. Trimming took 4 bases from V and 2 from J; bases not matched to a gene: 8. CDR3 in DNA: TGCGCCAGCAGCCCTAGACAGGGAGTGACCTACGAGCAGTACTTC. Its translation is CASSPRQGVTYEQYF.

The chain combines TRBV18 with TRBJ2-3, with 7 positions matching TRBD2. This CDR3 region has 15 residues. Germline lookup yields CDR1 KGHSH and CDR2 LQKENI. V shed 3 bases, J shed 0 bases, and the junction held 3 bases outside the gene matches. CDR3 sequence reads: CASSPPGLSTDTQYF. The CDR3 nucleotides are TGTGCCAGCTCACCGCCGGGACTAAGCACAGATACGCAGTATTTT.

The chain uses TRBV28 and TRBJ1-6, with TRBD1 as a possible D gene (5 bases). The germline CDR1 and CDR2 sequences are MDHEN and SYDVKM. V lost 2 bases and J lost 7, with 12 bases in between. The CDR3 is made up of 15 amino acids. The CDR3 nucleotides read TGTGCCAGCAGTTTACCACCATCAGGGAATTCACCCCTCCACTTT. It codes for CASSLPPSGNSPLHF.

The rearrangement joins TRBV28 to TRBJ1-5, with a possible D match to TRBD1 (6 bases). V shed 6 bases and J shed 4 bases, with 13 bases lying between them. This CDR3 is 14 amino acids long. Germline values: CDR1 MDHEN, CDR2 SYDVKM. This CDR3 reads CASSPNRVNQPQHF. As DNA, the CDR3 is TGTGCCAGCAGCCCTAACAGGGTAAATCAGCCCCAGCATTTT.

The CDR3 coding sequence is TGTGCCAGCAGTTTATCTAGCCAGGGTGATCGTTCCCAGTACTTC. Protein product: CASSLSSQGDRSQYF. The chain recombines TRBV28 with TRBJ2-5, with D perhaps TRBD1 or TRBD2 (5 bases each). The germline CDR1 and CDR2 sequences are MDHEN and SYDVKM. The V end lost 1 base, the J end lost 9 bases, and 18 bases lay between the germline ends. This CDR3 has 15 residues. Together with reference TRBV28 and TRBJ2-5, the CDR3 gives the full variable domain: DVKVTQSSRYLVKRTGEKVFLECVQDMDHENMFWYRQDPGLGLRLIYFSYDVKMKEKGDIPEGYSVSREKKERFSLILESASTNQTSMYLCASSLSSQGDRSQYFGPGTRLLVL.

This clone appeared a single time. The chain uses TRBV5-8 and TRBJ2-5; D uncertain. CDR1 is SGHTS, CDR2 YDEGEE, per germline. The CDR3 has 13 residues. The V end lost 1 base, the J end lost 4 bases, and 8 bases lay between the germline ends. The CDR3 sequence is CASSLRRLETQYF. As DNA, the CDR3 is TGTGCCAGCAGCTTGAGGCGACTAGAGACCCAGTACTTC.

The chain combines TRBV18 with TRBJ1-3, with unresolved D. Germline V CDR1 and CDR2: KGHSH, LQKENI. This CDR3 region has 14 residues. The V end lost 5 bases, the J end lost 2 bases, and 10 bases lay between the germline ends. CDR3 residues: CASSESGAGNTIYF. Written as DNA, the CDR3 is TGTGCCAGCTCAGAAAGCGGGGCTGGAAACACCATATATTTT.

The rearrangement uses TRBV11-2 and TRBJ2-1; TRBD2 agrees at 11 bases. Germline V gives CDR1 SGHAT, CDR2 FQNNGV. The CDR3 covers 16 residues. Losses at the gene ends were 2 bases for V and 3 bases for J; bases not matched to a gene: 3. CDR3 bases: TGTGCCAGCAGCTTATCTAGCGGGGGGCTCTACAATGAGCAGTTCTTC. Amino acids: CASSLSSGGLYNEQFF.

In its sample, this clone was seen once. The V and J genes are TRBV28 and TRBJ2-7; 11 bases map to TRBD2. The CDR3 loop spans 14 amino acids. Looked up from germline, CDR1 is MDHEN and CDR2 is SYDVKM. V gave up 6 bases and J gave up 7 bases; unmatched junction bases: 8. The CDR3 bases are TGTGCCAGCAGCTTAGCGGGAGGGCCGGGGGAGCAGTACTTC. This sequence encodes CASSLAGGPGEQYF. The entire variable domain, with the rest obtained from reference TRBV28 and TRBJ2-7, is as follows: DVKVTQSSRYLVKRTGEKVFLECVQDMDHENMFWYRQDPGLGLRLIYFSYDVKMKEKGDIPEGYSVSREKKERFSLILESASTNQTSMYLCASSLAGGPGEQYFGPGTRLTVT.

The chain employs TRBV5-1 and TRBJ1-2, with D perhaps TRBD1 (6 bases). This CDR3 contains 13 residues. Trimming shortened V by 1 base and J by 4 bases, and 8 bases separated the two germline ends. CDR1 is SGHRS, CDR2 YFSETQ, per germline. The CDR3 coding sequence is TGCGCCAGCAGCTTGAACAGGGCCTATGGCTACACCTTC. Protein: CASSLNRAYGYTF.

This chain connects TRBV7-9 to TRBJ2-7; TRBD1 aligns across 10 bases. The CDR3 totals 13 residues. Germline CDR1 SEHNR, CDR2 FQNEAQ (reference sequence). Trimming took 5 bases from V and 5 from J; bases not matched to a gene: 3. CDR3 loop: CASSGTGVHEQYF. CDR3 sequence (DNA): TGTGCCAGCAGCGGGACAGGGGTCCACGAGCAGTACTTC. The whole variable domain, remainder taken from reference TRBV7-9 and TRBJ2-7, is DTGVSQNPRHKITKRGQNVTFRCDPISEHNRLYWYRQTLGQGPEFLTYFQNEAQLEKSRLLSDRFSAERPKGSFSTLEIQRTEQGDSAMYLCASSGTGVHEQYFGPGTRLTVT.

This chain connects TRBV5-1 to TRBJ2-5; D not certain. The CDR3 spans 16 residues. Germline V lookup: CDR1 SGHRS, CDR2 YFSETQ. Between the trimmed V and J ends, which lost 0 bases and 5 bases, there was a span of 17 bases. The CDR3 protein is CASSLARARRHETQYF. DNA for the CDR3: TGCGCCAGCAGCTTGGCAAGGGCTCGAAGGCACGAGACCCAGTACTTC.

The rearrangement uses TRBV7-9 and TRBJ1-4; 7 positions agree with TRBD1. This CDR3 has 17 amino acids. Germline V gene lookup returns CDR1 SEHNR and CDR2 FQNEAQ (reference sequence). V shed 5 bases, J shed 0 bases, and the junction held 9 bases outside the gene matches. CDR3 region: CASSDAGTGATNEKLFF. The CDR3 nucleotides are TGTGCCAGCAGCGACGCCGGAACAGGGGCAACTAATGAAAAACTGTTTTTT.

The CDR3 nucleotides read TGTGCCAGCAGCGCAACAGCTGGAAACACCATATATTTT. This encodes CASSATAGNTIYF. The chain carries TRBV6-1 and TRBJ1-3; no reliable D call. Trimming removed 6 bases at V and 2 bases at J, with 8 bases between. From germline, CDR1 is MNHNS and CDR2 SASEGT. The CDR3 sequence is 13 residues long.